The present T cell receptor beta chain was sequenced within a study of blood T cells in healthy people across ages. Each sample had at least 7 million PBMCs isolated. Whole-study results and caveats: Shifts in expanded clonotypes may have been confounded by donor CMV status, which was unknown.

The CDR3 contains 14 residues. Losses at the gene ends were 6 bases for V and 1 base for J; bases not matched to a gene: 5. CDR1 and CDR2 (germline): MNHNY, SVGAGI (reference sequence). As regards this clonotype: What it recognizes is unknown.

The authors ran a second PCR of about 7 to 11 cycles using a sample-barcoded 5' primer and a J-beta primer mix. TCRdb called the 5' RACE reads again in MiXCR, with one record for every CDR3 protein. Here the sample spans fewer than 1.5 million distinct CDR3 sequences, 40% to 50% being singletons. This clonotype originated in a woman younger than 30 in good health. The chain recombines TRBV6-6 with TRBJ1-1; 7 nucleotides line up with TRBD1. The sample comprised blood. The CDR3 sequence: CASRLGQQNTEAFF. In nucleotides, the CDR3 is TGTGCCAGCAGATTGGGACAGCAGAACACTGAAGCTTTCTTT.